Below are 26 T cell receptor beta chains sequenced from a single sample in a study of T cell responses to AZD1222 COVID-19 vaccine. The repertoire was sequenced with immunoSEQ multiplex PCR; TCRdb's copy has only in-frame clones and lacks some. The repertoire holds about 110,000 clones, with around 92% as singletons. Sequenced material: peripheral blood, taken on day 0 of AZD1222 vaccination. Receptors originate from an adult in good health.

The chain recombines TRBV19 with TRBJ1-1; D gene unclear. V was clipped by 5 bases and J by 5 bases, with 15 bases between them. This CDR3 contains 14 residues. Germline V lookup: CDR1 LNHDA, CDR2 SQIVND (reference sequence). CDR3 loop: CASSSHLGWTEAFF. The CDR3 bases are TGTGCCAGTAGTTCCCACCTGGGATGGACTGAAGCTTTCTTT. Drawing the rest from reference TRBV19 and TRBJ1-1, the complete variable domain is DGGITQSPKYLFRKEGQNVTLSCEQNLNHDAMYWYRQDPGQGLRLIYYSQIVNDFQKGDIAEGYSVSREKKESFPLTVTSAQKNPTAFYLCASSSHLGWTEAFFGQGTRLTVV.

The chain is built from TRBV29-1 and TRBJ1-1; unclear D gene. CDR1 and CDR2 from the germline V gene are SQVTM and ANQGSEA. The length of the CDR3 is 11 residues. The germline V and J ends were trimmed by 4 bases and 6 bases, with 9 bases remaining between them. CDR3 sequence reads: CSVVLRSEAFF. The DNA of the CDR3 is TGCAGCGTTGTGTTGAGATCTGAAGCTTTCTTT.

The chain uses TRBV11-3 and TRBJ2-3; D uncertain. Trimming cost V 0 bases and J 0 bases, with 4 bases left between them. Germline assignment: CDR1 SGHNT and CDR2 YENEEA. The CDR3 is made up of 14 amino acids. CDR3 DNA: TGTGCCAGCAGCTTAGAGGACAGCACAGATACGCAGTATTTT. This gives the protein CASSLEDSTDTQYF.

The gene calls are TRBV7-2 and TRBJ2-5; TRBD2 is a possible D gene (5 bases). V shed 6 bases and J shed 0 bases, with 17 bases lying between them. There are 16 residues in the CDR3. The V gene's germline CDR1 is SGHTA and CDR2 FQGNSA. The CDR3 DNA follows: TGTGCCAGCAGTTTTAGCGACTACCAATACCAAGAGACCCAGTACTTC. This translates into CASSFSDYQYQETQYF.

V gene TRBV28 combines with J gene TRBJ2-7; D not resolved. CDR1 and CDR2 from the germline V gene are MDHEN and SYDVKM. CDR3 size: 15 residues. V lost 3 bases, J lost 0 bases, and 12 bases lay in between. The chain's CDR3 is CASSFRTMSSYEQYF. CDR3 DNA sequence: TGTGCCAGCAGTTTCAGGACGATGAGCTCCTACGAGCAGTACTTC. The full variable domain, completed using reference TRBV28 and TRBJ2-7, is DVKVTQSSRYLVKRTGEKVFLECVQDMDHENMFWYRQDPGLGLRLIYFSYDVKMKEKGDIPEGYSVSREKKERFSLILESASTNQTSMYLCASSFRTMSSYEQYFGPGTRLTVT.

This clone came up a few times. The V call is TRBV5-5, the J call TRBJ1-2, with a tentative D call TRBD1 (5 bases). Germline assignment: CDR1 SGHKS and CDR2 YYEKEE (reference sequence). Trimming took off 2 bases at V and 5 bases at J, with 13 bases between the two ends. The CDR3 spans 14 residues. Here the CDR3 reads CASSLTGAWYGYTF. DNA of the CDR3: TGTGCCAGCAGCTTAACCGGGGCATGGTATGGCTACACCTTC. Complete variable domain (other parts from reference TRBV5-5 and TRBJ1-2): DAGVTQSPTHLIKTRGQQVTLRCSPISGHKSVSWYQQVLGQGPQFIFQYYEKEERGRGNFPDRFSARQFPNYSSELNVNALLLGDSALYLCASSLTGAWYGYTFGSGTRLTVV.

This chain uses TRBV10-1 with TRBJ1-6, with 9 bases matching TRBD1. V lost 2 bases, J lost 10 bases, and 3 bases stayed unmatched. This CDR3 is built from 14 residues. Germline V CDR1 and CDR2: WNHNN, SYGVQD (reference sequence). For the CDR3, the DNA is TGCGCCAGCAGTGAGGGGACAGGGAACTCACCCCTCCACTTT. Translated, it gives CASSEGTGNSPLHF.

The chain recombines TRBV9 with TRBJ2-1; tentative D call: TRBD1 (5 bases). Trimming removed 0 bases at V and 9 bases at J, with 10 bases between. Germline V gene lookup returns CDR1 SGDLS and CDR2 YYNGEE. The CDR3 is 13 residues long. The DNA for the CDR3 is TGTGCCAGCAGCGTAGCAAAGGGGATTGAGCAGTTCTTC. Protein sequence: CASSVAKGIEQFF.

The V gene is TRBV4-1, the J gene TRBJ2-5, with D tentatively TRBD1 or TRBD2 (5 bases each). V was pared by 4 bases and J by 2 bases, with 14 bases between. Germline V gives CDR1 MGHRA, CDR2 YSYEKL. CDR3 size: 15 residues. Here the CDR3 reads CASSLPGRTQETQYF. Here the CDR3 DNA reads TGCGCCAGCAGCCTTCCGGGACGTACACAAGAGACCCAGTACTTC.

To note about this clone: The germline gene is not matched at one end of the junction; a read error may be the cause. V usage is TRBV5-1 and J usage is TRBJ1-1, with D uncertain. This CDR3 has 14 residues. Germline CDR1 and CDR2: SGHRS and YFSETQ. In DNA form, the CDR3 reads TGCGCCAGCAGTTTGGAGGTTTGGAGGGATCAAGCTTTCTTT. Translating gives CASSLEVWRDQAFF.

The chain is built from TRBV2 and TRBJ2-7; weak D call: TRBD1 (6 bases). Deletions cut 4 bases from V and 0 bases from J, with 13 bases between. Germline values: CDR1 SNHLY, CDR2 FYNNEI. The CDR3 loop spans 15 amino acids. The CDR3 DNA sequence: TGTGCCAGCAGTGCCCGGGACATTCTCTCCTACGAGCAGTACTTC. Translating it yields CASSARDILSYEQYF.

V and J are TRBV28 and TRBJ1-6; maybe TRBD1 (6 bases). This CDR3 is 15 amino acids long. V was trimmed by 4 bases and J by 5 bases, leaving 12 bases between them. Germline CDR1 reads MDHEN; CDR2 reads SYDVKM. The CDR3 protein is CASSSQGLDNSPLHF. In DNA, the CDR3 is TGTGCCAGCAGTTCCCAGGGGCTGGATAATTCACCCCTCCACTTT.

The CDR3 DNA reads as TGTGCCAGCAGTCCCGGGGGGGCCGGAAGTGAGCAGTTCTTC. This codes for CASSPGGAGSEQFF. The chain joins TRBV28 to TRBJ2-1; 8 positions match TRBD2. CDR3 length: 14 residues. The germline gives CDR1 MDHEN, CDR2 SYDVKM. The J segment lost 9 bases and the V segment lost 5 bases, leaving 9 bases of the junction unmatched.

This clone appeared a few times. The rearrangement joins TRBV11-2 to TRBJ2-7; possibly TRBD2 for D (6 bases). Looked up from germline, CDR1 is SGHAT and CDR2 is FQNNGV. The CDR3 is 14 residues long. V lost 2 bases and J 3 bases, leaving 11 bases between the germline ends. CDR3: CASSLSGTGYEQYF. CDR3 DNA: TGTGCCAGCAGCTTATCCGGGACTGGCTACGAGCAGTACTTC.

Comments on this clone: The same CDR3 can be traced to other DNA sequences in this sample. This rearrangement joins TRBV11-2 to TRBJ2-7; the D gene is possibly TRBD1 (6 bases). Between the trimmed V and J ends, which lost 3 bases and 0 bases, there was a span of 9 bases. Germline assignment: CDR1 SGHAT and CDR2 FQNNGV. This CDR3 is built from 14 residues. The DNA for the CDR3 is TGTGCCAGCAGCTTGGGACACAGCTCCTACGAGCAGTACTTC. Translation gives CASSLGHSSYEQYF. The whole variable domain, remainder taken from reference TRBV11-2 and TRBJ2-7, is EAGVAQSPRYKIIEKRQSVAFWCNPISGHATLYWYQQILGQGPKLLIQFQNNGVVDDSQLPKDRFSAERLKGVDSTLKIQPAKLEDSAVYLCASSLGHSSYEQYFGPGTRLTVT.

In this sample, this clone turned up once. The chain joins TRBV3-1 (or the pseudogene TRBV3-2) to TRBJ2-5; 7 positions agree with TRBD2. Germline CDR1 is LGHDT and CDR2 is YNNKEL (reference sequence). The CDR3 length is 17 residues. V shed 4 bases, J shed 2 bases, and the junction held 13 bases outside the gene matches. The CDR3 here is CASSLPGRLAVQETQYF. CDR3 in DNA: TGTGCCAGCAGCCTCCCTGGTAGGCTAGCGGTTCAAGAGACCCAGTACTTC.

V gene TRBV19 combines with J gene TRBJ1-1; D call uncertain. Trimming cost V 3 bases and J 5 bases, with 16 bases left between them. Per the germline V gene, CDR1 is LNHDA and CDR2 is SQIVND (reference sequence). The CDR3 extends over 15 amino acids. Here the CDR3 reads CASSIRVGTGTEAFF. The CDR3 DNA reads TGTGCCAGTAGTATTCGAGTTGGCACCGGGACTGAAGCTTTCTTT.

There are a few counts of this clone. For the CDR3, the DNA is TGTGCCAGTAGTATCGAGGGGGCGCCGGGTCAGCCCCAGCATTTT. Protein sequence: CASSIEGAPGQPQHF. The chain combines TRBV19 with TRBJ1-5, with TRBD1 matching over 7 bases. With V trimmed by 3 bases and J by 6 bases, 8 bases remained unmatched. The germline CDR1 and CDR2 sequences are LNHDA and SQIVND (reference sequence). The CDR3 runs to 15 residues.

The chain joins TRBV18 to TRBJ1-1; D gene uncertain. Germline-derived CDR1 and CDR2 are KGHSH and LQKENI. V was trimmed by 4 bases and J by 3 bases, leaving 9 bases between them. This CDR3 is 13 amino acids long. In nucleotides, the CDR3 is TGTGCCAGCTCACTAGTGGTTGACACTGAAGCTTTCTTT. Translation: CASSLVVDTEAFF.

This clone showed up just once. V and J are TRBV28 and TRBJ1-6; maybe TRBD1 (6 bases). Germline V CDR1 and CDR2: MDHEN, SYDVKM. The CDR3 runs 16 residues. V was cut by 2 bases and J by 0 bases, with 8 bases left in between. The CDR3 bases are TGTGCCAGCAGTTTAAGGACAGCCTCCTATAATTCACCCCTCCACTTT. Translated, it gives CASSLRTASYNSPLHF. The full variable domain, its missing parts supplied by reference TRBV28 and TRBJ1-6, is DVKVTQSSRYLVKRTGEKVFLECVQDMDHENMFWYRQDPGLGLRLIYFSYDVKMKEKGDIPEGYSVSREKKERFSLILESASTNQTSMYLCASSLRTASYNSPLHFGNGTRLTVT.

The CDR3 loop reads CASSQAHLQGSYGYTF. The CDR3 nucleotides read TGTGCCAGCAGCCAAGCCCACCTACAGGGGAGCTATGGCTACACCTTC. This sequence joins TRBV3-1 (or the pseudogene TRBV3-2) and TRBJ1-2, with 7 positions matching TRBD1. This CDR3 has 16 amino acids. V shed 1 base and J 4 bases; nucleotides not matched to a gene: 9. In germline, CDR1 is LGHDT, CDR2 YNNKEL (reference sequence).

The chain is built from TRBV18 and TRBJ2-1; D is ambiguous. The V end lost 3 bases, the J end lost 8 bases, and 11 bases lay between the germline ends. From germline, CDR1 is KGHSH and CDR2 LQKENI. The CDR3 consists of 13 residues. The CDR3 loop is CASSPQASYEQFF. Here the CDR3 DNA reads TGTGCCAGCTCACCGCAAGCCAGCTATGAGCAGTTCTTC.

This clone was picked up one time. The rearrangement links TRBV18 to TRBJ1-2; TRBD1 matches at 8 bases. The CDR3 is 14 amino acids. The junction had 9 bases not matched to a gene; V was cut back by 5 bases and J by 7 bases. Germline loops: CDR1 KGHSH, CDR2 LQKENI. CDR3 residues: CASSSDRGVGGYTF. Here the CDR3 DNA reads TGTGCCAGCTCATCCGACAGGGGCGTTGGTGGCTACACCTTC.

The V and J genes are TRBV10-3 and TRBJ1-3; TRBD1 is a possible D gene (5 bases). V was pared by 4 bases and J by 0 bases, with 7 bases between. This CDR3 is built from 14 residues. CDR1 ENHRY and CDR2 SYGVKD come from the germline V gene. CDR3 coding DNA: TGTGCCATCAGTGTCGACAGCTCTGGAAACACCATATATTTT. Translation: CAISVDSSGNTIYF.

The CDR3 sequence: CASSPSSTSYGYTF. Written as DNA, the CDR3 is TGCGCCAGCAGCCCCAGTTCTACCTCCTATGGCTACACCTTC. The genes are TRBV4-1 and TRBJ1-2, with unresolved D. V lost 4 bases, J lost 4 bases, and 13 bases lay in between. This CDR3 has 14 residues. Germline V CDR1 and CDR2: MGHRA, YSYEKL.

The V gene is TRBV2, the J gene TRBJ2-5, with no clear D. The CDR3 consists of 14 residues. Germline CDR1 SNHLY, CDR2 FYNNEI. The ends were cut back, 7 bases at V and 2 bases at J, with 14 bases in the middle. The CDR3 nucleotides read TGTGCCAGCACCCGGGCGGCAGGTCAAGAGACCCAGTACTTC. It yields the protein CASTRAAGQETQYF.